Described below is a single T cell receptor beta chain sequence and its context. This specimen comes from a study of T cell repertoires in cytomegalovirus infection. V was clipped by 2 bases and J by 1 base; unmatched bases: 2. Per germline, CDR1 WSHSY and CDR2 SAAADI. The CDR3 has 16 amino acids. TCRdb reprocessed the reads with MiXCR, giving one entry per CDR3 protein. The table shows 560,000 or so distinct CDR3 sequences, with about 15% occurring only once. Material for sequencing was CD8+ T cells from PBMCs. The sequence derives from a human donor in good health (CMV status not recorded). Some clones in this sample may be carry-over from other donors' samples. The chain combines TRBV10-2 with TRBJ2-2; 9 bases are a match to TRBD1. CDR3 DNA sequence: TGCGCCAGCAGTGAGATGGGACAGGGGAACACCGGGGAGCTGTTTTTT. Its protein is CASSEMGQGNTGELFF.